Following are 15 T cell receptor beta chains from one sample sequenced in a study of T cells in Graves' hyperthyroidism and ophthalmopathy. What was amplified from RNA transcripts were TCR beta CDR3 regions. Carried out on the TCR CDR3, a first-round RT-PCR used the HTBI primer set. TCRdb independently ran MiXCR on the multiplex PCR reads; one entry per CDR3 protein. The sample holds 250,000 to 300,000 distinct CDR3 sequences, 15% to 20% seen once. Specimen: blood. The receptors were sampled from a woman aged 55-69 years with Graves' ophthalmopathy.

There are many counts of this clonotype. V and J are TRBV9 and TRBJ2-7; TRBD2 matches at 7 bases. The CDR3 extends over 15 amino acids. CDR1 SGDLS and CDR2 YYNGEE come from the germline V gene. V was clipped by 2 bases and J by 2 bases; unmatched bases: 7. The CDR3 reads CASSVGGRATYEQYF. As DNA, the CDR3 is TGTGCCAGCAGCGTGGGGGGGAGGGCCACCTACGAGCAGTACTTC.

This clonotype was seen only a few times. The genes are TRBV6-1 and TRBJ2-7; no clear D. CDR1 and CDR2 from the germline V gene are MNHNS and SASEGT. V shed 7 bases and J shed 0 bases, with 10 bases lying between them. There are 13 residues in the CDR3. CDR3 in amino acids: CASTGPSSYEQYF. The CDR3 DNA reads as TGTGCCAGCACCGGGCCGAGCTCCTACGAGCAGTACTTC.

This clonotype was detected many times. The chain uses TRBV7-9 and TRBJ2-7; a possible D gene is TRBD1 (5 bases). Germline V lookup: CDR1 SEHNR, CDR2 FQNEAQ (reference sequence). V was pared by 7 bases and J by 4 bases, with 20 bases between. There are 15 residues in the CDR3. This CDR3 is CASNPWQGHVYEQYF. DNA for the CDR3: TGTGCCAGCAACCCGTGGCAGGGCCATGTGTACGAGCAGTACTTC.

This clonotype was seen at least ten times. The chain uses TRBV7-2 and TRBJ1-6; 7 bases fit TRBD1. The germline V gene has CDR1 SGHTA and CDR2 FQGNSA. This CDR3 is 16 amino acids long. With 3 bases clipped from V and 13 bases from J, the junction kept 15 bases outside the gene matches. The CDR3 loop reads CASSFLVGQAIHPLHF. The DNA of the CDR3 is TGTGCCAGCAGCTTTTTAGTAGGACAGGCGATTCACCCCCTCCACTTT.

This CDR3 reads CASSLGTKSEAFF. CDR3 sequence (DNA): TGTGCCAGCAGCCTGGGTACCAAATCTGAAGCTTTCTTT. The chain links TRBV14 to TRBJ1-1; D unclear. The germline gives CDR1 SGHDN, CDR2 FVKESK. V lost 4 bases and J 6 bases, leaving 12 bases between the germline ends. There are 13 residues in the CDR3.

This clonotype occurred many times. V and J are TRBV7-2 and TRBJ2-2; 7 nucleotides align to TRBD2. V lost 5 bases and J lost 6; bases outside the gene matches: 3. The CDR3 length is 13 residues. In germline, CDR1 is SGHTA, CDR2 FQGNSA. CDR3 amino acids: CASSRTRSGELFF. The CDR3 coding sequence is TGTGCCAGCAGCCGGACTAGGTCCGGGGAGCTGTTTTTT.

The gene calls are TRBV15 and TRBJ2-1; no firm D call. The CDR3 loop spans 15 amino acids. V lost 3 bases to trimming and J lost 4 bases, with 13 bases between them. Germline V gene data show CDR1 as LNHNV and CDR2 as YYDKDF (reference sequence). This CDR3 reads CATSSGPAQYNEQFF. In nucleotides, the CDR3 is TGTGCCACCAGCAGTGGACCGGCCCAATACAATGAGCAGTTCTTC.

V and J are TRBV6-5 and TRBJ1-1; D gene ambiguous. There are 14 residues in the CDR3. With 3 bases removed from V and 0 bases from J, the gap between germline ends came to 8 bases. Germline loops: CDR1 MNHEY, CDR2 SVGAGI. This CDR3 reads CASSYNRLNTEAFF. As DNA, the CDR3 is TGTGCCAGCAGTTATAACCGATTGAACACTGAAGCTTTCTTT.

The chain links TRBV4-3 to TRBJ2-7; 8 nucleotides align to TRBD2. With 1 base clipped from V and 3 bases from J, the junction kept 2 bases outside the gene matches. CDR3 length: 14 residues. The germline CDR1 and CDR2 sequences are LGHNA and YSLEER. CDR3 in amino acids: CASSQVRGGYEQYF. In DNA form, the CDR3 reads TGCGCCAGCAGCCAAGTTCGGGGGGGCTACGAGCAGTACTTC.

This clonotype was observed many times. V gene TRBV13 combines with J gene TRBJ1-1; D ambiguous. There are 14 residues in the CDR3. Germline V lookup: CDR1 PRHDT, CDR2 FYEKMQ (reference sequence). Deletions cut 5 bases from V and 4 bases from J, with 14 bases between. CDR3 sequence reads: CASSGDEGGTEAFF. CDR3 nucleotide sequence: TGTGCCAGCAGCGGAGACGAGGGAGGCACTGAAGCTTTCTTT.

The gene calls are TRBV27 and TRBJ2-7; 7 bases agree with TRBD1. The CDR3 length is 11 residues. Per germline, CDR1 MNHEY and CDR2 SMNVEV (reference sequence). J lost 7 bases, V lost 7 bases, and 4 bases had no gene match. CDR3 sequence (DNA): TGTGCCAGCAATAGGGGGCAAGAGCAGTACTTC. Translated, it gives CASNRGQEQYF.

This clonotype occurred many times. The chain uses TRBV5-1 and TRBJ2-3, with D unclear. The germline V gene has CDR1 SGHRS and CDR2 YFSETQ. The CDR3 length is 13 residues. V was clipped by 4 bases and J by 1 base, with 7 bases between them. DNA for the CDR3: TGCGCCAGCAGCGAAGAAGGCACAGATACGCAGTATTTT. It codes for CASSEEGTDTQYF.

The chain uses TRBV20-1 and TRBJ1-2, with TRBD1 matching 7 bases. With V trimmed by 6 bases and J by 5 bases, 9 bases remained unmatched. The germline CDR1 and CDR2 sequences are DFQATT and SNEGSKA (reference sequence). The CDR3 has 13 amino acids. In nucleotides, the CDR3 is TGCAGTGCCGAACCGACAGGGCGGTATGGCTACACCTTC. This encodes CSAEPTGRYGYTF.

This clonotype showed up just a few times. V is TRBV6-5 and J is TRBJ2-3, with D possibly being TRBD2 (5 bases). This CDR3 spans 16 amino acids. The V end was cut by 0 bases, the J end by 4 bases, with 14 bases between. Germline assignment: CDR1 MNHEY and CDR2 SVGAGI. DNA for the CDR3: TGTGCCAGCAGTTACTCCCGGGGTCTCGGGTCAGATACGCAGTATTTT. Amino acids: CASSYSRGLGSDTQYF.

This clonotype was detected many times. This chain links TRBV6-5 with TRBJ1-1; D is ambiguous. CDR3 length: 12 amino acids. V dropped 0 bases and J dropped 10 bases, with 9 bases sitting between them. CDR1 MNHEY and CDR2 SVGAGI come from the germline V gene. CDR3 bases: TGTGCCAGCAGTTACTCGCCCCCCGTAGCTTTCTTT. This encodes CASSYSPPVAFF.